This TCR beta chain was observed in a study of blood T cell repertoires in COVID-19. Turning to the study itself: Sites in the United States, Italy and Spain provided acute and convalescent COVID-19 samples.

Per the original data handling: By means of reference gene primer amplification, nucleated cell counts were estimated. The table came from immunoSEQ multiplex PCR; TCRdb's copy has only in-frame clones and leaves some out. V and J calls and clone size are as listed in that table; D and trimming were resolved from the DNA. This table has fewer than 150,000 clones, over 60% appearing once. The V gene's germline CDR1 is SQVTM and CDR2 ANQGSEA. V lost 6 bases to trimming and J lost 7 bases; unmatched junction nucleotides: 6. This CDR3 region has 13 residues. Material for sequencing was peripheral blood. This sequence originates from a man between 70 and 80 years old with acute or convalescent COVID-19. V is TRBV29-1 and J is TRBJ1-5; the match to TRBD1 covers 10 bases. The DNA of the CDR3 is TGCAGCGTGGGACAGGGGAGTGGGCAGCCCCAGCATTTT. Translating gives CSVGQGSGQPQHF. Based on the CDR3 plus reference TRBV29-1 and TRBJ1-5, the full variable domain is SAVISQKPSRDICQRGTSLTIQCQVDSQVTMMFWYRQQPGQSLTLIATANQGSEATYESGFVIDKFPISRPNLTFSTLTVSNMSPEDSSIYLCSVGQGSGQPQHFGDGTRLSIL.